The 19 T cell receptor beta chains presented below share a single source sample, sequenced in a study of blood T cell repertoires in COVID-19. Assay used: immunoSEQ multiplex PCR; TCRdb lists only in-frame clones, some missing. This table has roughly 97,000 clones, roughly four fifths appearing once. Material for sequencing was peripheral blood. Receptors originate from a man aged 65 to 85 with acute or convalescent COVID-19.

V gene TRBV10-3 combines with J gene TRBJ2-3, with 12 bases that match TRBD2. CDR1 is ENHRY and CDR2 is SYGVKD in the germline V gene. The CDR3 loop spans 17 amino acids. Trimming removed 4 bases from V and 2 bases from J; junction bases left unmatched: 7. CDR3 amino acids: CAISGVRLAGDTDTQYF. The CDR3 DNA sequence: TGTGCCATCAGTGGGGTCCGACTAGCGGGGGACACAGATACGCAGTATTTT.

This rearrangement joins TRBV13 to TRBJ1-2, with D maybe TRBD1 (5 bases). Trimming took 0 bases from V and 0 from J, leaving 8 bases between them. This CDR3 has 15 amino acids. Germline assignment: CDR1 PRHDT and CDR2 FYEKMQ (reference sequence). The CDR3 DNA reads TGTGCCAGCAGCTTAGGGGACAACGCTAACTATGGCTACACCTTC. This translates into CASSLGDNANYGYTF.

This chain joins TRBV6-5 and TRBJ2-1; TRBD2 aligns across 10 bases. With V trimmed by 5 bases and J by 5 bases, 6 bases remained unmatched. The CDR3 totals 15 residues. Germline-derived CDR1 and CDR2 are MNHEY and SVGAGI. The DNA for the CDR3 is TGTGCCAGCAGTCGCCTAGCGGGGGATAACAATGAGCAGTTCTTC. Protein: CASSRLAGDNNEQFF.

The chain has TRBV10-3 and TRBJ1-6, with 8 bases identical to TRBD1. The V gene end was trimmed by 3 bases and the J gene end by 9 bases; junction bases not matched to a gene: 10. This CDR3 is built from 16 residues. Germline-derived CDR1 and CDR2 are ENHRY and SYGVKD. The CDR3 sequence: CAISDGPGGDGSPLHF. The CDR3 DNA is TGTGCCATCAGTGATGGCCCAGGGGGCGATGGTTCACCCCTCCACTTT.

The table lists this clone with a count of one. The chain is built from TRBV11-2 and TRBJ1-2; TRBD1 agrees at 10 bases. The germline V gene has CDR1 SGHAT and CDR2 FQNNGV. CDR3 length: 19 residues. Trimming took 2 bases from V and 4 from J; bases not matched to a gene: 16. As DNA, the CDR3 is TGTGCCAGCAGCTTATATGACCGGGACAGGGGCTCAGAGTTCTATGGCTACACCTTC. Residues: CASSLYDRDRGSEFYGYTF. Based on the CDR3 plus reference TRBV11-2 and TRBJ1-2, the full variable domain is EAGVAQSPRYKIIEKRQSVAFWCNPISGHATLYWYQQILGQGPKLLIQFQNNGVVDDSQLPKDRFSAERLKGVDSTLKIQPAKLEDSAVYLCASSLYDRDRGSEFYGYTFGSGTRLTVV.

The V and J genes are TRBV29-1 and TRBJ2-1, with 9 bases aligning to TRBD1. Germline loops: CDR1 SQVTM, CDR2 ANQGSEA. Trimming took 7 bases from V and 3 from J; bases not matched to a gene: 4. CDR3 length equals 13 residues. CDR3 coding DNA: TGCAGCGCCCGGGACAGGGACTACAATGAGCAGTTCTTC. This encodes CSARDRDYNEQFF.

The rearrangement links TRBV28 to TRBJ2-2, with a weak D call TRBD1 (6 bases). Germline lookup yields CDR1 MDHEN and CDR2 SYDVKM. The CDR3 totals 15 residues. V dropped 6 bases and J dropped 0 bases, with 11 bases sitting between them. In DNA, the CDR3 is TGTGCCAGCAGCCTGGGGGCCCCGAACACCGGGGAGCTGTTTTTT. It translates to CASSLGAPNTGELFF. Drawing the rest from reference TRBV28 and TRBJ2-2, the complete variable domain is DVKVTQSSRYLVKRTGEKVFLECVQDMDHENMFWYRQDPGLGLRLIYFSYDVKMKEKGDIPEGYSVSREKKERFSLILESASTNQTSMYLCASSLGAPNTGELFFGEGSRLTVL.

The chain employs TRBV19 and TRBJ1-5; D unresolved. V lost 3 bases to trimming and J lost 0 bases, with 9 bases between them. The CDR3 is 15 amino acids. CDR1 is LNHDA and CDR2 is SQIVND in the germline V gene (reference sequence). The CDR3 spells CASSIATSSNQPQHF. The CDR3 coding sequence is TGTGCCAGTAGTATCGCGACTTCTAGCAATCAGCCCCAGCATTTT.

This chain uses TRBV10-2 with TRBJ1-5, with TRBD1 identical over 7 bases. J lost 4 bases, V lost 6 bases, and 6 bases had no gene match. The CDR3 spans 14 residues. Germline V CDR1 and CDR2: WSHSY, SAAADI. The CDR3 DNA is TGCGCCAGCAGCGAGGACAGGCGGAATCAGCCCCAGCATTTT. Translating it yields CASSEDRRNQPQHF.

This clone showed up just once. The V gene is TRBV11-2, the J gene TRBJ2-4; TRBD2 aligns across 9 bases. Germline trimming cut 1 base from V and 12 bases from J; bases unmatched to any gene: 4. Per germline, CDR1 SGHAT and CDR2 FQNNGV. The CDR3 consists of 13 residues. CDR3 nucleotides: TGTGCCAGCAGCTTAGGCGGGGGGGCCTATCAGTACTTC. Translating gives CASSLGGGAYQYF.

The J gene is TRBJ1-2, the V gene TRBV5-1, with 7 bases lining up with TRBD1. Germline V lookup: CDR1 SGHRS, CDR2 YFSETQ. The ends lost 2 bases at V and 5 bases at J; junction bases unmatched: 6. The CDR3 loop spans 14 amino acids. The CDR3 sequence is CASSLLTGNYGYTF. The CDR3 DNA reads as TGCGCCAGCAGCTTACTGACAGGGAATTATGGCTACACCTTC.

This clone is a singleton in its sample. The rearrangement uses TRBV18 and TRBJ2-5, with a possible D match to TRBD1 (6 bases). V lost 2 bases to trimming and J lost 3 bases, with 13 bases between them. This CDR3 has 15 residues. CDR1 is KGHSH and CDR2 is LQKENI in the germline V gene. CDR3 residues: CASSPSGTQKETQYF. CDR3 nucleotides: TGTGCCAGCTCACCATCAGGGACACAGAAAGAGACCCAGTACTTC.

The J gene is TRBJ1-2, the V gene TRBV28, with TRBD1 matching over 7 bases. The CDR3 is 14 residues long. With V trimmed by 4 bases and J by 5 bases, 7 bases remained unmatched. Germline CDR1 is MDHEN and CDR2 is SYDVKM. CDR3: CASSSGLGQYGYTF. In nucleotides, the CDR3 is TGTGCCAGCAGTTCGGGTTTGGGACAGTATGGCTACACCTTC.

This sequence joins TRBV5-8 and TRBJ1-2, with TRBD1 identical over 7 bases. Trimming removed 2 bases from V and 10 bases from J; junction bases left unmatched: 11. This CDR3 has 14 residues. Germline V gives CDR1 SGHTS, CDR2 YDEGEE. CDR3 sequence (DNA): TGTGCCAGCAGCTTTGTTCAGGGGGGAATTTCCTACACCTTC. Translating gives CASSFVQGGISYTF.

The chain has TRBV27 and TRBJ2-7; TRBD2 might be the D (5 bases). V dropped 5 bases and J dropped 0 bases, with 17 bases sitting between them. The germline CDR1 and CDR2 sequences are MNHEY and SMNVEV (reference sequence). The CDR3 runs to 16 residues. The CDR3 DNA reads TGTGCCAGCAGTAGGTATGGACTGTCGAGCTCCTACGAGCAGTACTTC. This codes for CASSRYGLSSSYEQYF.

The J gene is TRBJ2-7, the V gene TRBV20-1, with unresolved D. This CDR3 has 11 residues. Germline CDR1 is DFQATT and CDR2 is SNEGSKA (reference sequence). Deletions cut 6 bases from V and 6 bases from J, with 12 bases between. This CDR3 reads CSAPVPGEQYF. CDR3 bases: TGCAGTGCACCAGTCCCGGGCGAGCAGTACTTC.

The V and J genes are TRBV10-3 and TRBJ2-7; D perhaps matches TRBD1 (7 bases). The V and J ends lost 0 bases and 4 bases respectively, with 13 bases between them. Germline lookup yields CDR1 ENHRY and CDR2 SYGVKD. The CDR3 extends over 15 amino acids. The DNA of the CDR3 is TGTGCCATCAGTGAGTCGGCAGGGGGGCCTTACGAGCAGTACTTC. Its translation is CAISESAGGPYEQYF.

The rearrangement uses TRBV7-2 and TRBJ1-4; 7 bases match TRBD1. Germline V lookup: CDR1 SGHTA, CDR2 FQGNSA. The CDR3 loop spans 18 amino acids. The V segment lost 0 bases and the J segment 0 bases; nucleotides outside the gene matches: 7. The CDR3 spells CASSLAVGTDSTNEKLFF. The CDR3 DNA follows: TGTGCCAGCAGCTTAGCGGTTGGGACAGATTCAACTAATGAAAAACTGTTTTTT. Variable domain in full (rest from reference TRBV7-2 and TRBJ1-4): GAGVSQSPSNKVTEKGKDVELRCDPISGHTALYWYRQSLGQGLEFLIYFQGNSAPDKSGLPSDRFSAERTGGSVSTLTIQRTQQEDSAVYLCASSLAVGTDSTNEKLFFGSGTQLSVL.

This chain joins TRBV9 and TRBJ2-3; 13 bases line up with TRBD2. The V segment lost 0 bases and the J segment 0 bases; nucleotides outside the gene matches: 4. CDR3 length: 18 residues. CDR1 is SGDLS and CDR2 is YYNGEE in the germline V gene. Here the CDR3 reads CASSVDELAGGSTDTQYF. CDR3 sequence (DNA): TGTGCCAGCAGCGTAGACGAACTAGCGGGGGGGAGCACAGATACGCAGTATTTT.